The following is a TCR beta chain sequence with its context. Authors' methods: Estimated nucleated cell counts came from reference gene primer amplification. Sequencing was performed with immunoSEQ multiplex PCR; in TCRdb, only in-frame clones are kept and a portion is missing. Clone size and V and J calls were adopted from that table, with D and trimming inferred from the DNA. The sample lists roughly 98,000 clones; approximately 75% were seen once. The entry originates in a study of blood T cell repertoires in COVID-19. Looking at the study overall: Whether acute or convalescent, the COVID-19 samples came from the United States, Italy and Spain. From T cells, B-cell-depleted T cells, or PBMCs came the material, which was cDNA or gDNA.

CDR3 size: 15 residues. Germline V gives CDR1 SGHTA, CDR2 FQGTGA. The ends were cut back, 1 base at V and 2 bases at J, with 10 bases in the middle. The chain is built from TRBV7-3 and TRBJ2-3; D is ambiguous. This TCR came from a human donor in a cohort sampled during active COVID-19. The sample comprised peripheral blood. CDR3 amino acids: CASSLIGGPTDTQYF. The CDR3 DNA is TGTGCCAGCAGCTTAATCGGTGGGCCCACAGATACGCAGTATTTT. Using reference TRBV7-3 and TRBJ2-3 for the parts outside the CDR3, the full variable domain is GAGVSQTPSNKVTEKGKYVELRCDPISGHTALYWYRQSLGQGPEFLIYFQGTGAADDSGLPNDRFFAVRPEGSVSTLKIQRTERGDSAVYLCASSLIGGPTDTQYFGPGTRLTVL.